This TCR beta chain emerged from a study of cytomegalovirus exposure and HLA in healthy donors. CDR1 is SGHNT, CDR2 YYREEE, per germline (reference sequence). The CDR3 extends over 13 amino acids. The trim removed 4 bases at V and 10 bases at J, leaving 9 bases unmatched. 60 Vbeta and 13 Jbeta primers were used in PCR. The table came from immunoSEQ multiplex PCR; TCRdb's copy has only in-frame clones and leaves some out. The profile shows about 130,000 clones, 81% of them singletons. This TCR was sampled from a young man in good health and CMV-seropositive. This chain connects TRBV5-4 to TRBJ1-1; 8 bases align to TRBD1. Sequenced material: PBMCs. CDR3 sequence (DNA): TGTGCCAGCAGCGTAGACGACAGGGGACGAGCTTTCTTT. This codes for CASSVDDRGRAFF. The full variable domain, with the rest looked up from reference TRBV5-4 and TRBJ1-1, is ETGVTQSPTHLIKTRGQQVTLRCSSQSGHNTVSWYQQALGQGPQFIFQYYREEENGRGNFPPRFSGLQFPNYSSELNVNALELDDSALYLCASSVDDRGRAFFGQGTRLTVV.